This record looks at one T cell receptor beta chain sequence and its context. Random hexamers served to reverse transcribe roughly 0.45 to 1 ug RNA. TCRdb ran MiXCR on the immunoSEQ multiplex PCR reads and lists one entry per CDR3 protein. The repertoire holds 300,000 to 350,000 distinct CDR3 sequences, about 90% seen once, with around 0.07% in the top ten. The data derive from a study of CD8 T cells in Susac syndrome. With V trimmed by 7 bases and J by 5 bases, 9 bases remained unmatched. CDR3 length equals 14 residues. From blood CD8+ and CD4+ T cells, TCR beta sequences were generated. TEMRA cells underwent FACS enrichment and CD8+ and CD4+ T cells underwent negative isolation.

Sequencing input: CD4+ T cells from PBMCs. This sequence joins TRBV12-3 or TRBV12-4 and TRBJ1-1; 8 nucleotides agree with TRBD1. The source is a human donor with multiple sclerosis. The CDR3 here is CASNPTGGGTEAFF. CDR3 nucleotides: TGTGCCAGCAATCCCACAGGGGGTGGAACTGAAGCTTTCTTT.